A single sample is the source of the 10 T cell receptor beta chains below, sequenced in a study of cytomegalovirus exposure and HLA in healthy donors. PCR used 60 Vbeta primers and 13 Jbeta primers. Profiling relied on immunoSEQ multiplex PCR, and the TCRdb table lists in-frame clones only, not all of them. The sample has some 150,000 clones; roughly 79% are singletons. The specimen was PBMCs. Every receptor here comes from a man between 18 and 35 years old in good health and CMV-seronegative.

V and J are TRBV6-5 and TRBJ2-1, with D possibly matching TRBD1 (6 bases). The CDR3 sequence is 12 residues long. Trimming took 2 bases from V and 13 from J, leaving 12 bases between them. CDR1 and CDR2 from the germline V gene are MNHEY and SVGAGI. CDR3 nucleotides: TGTGCCAGCAGTTACCCACAGGGTGACCAGTTCTTC. Its translation is CASSYPQGDQFF.

The V and J genes are TRBV5-6 and TRBJ1-1, with 7 bases matching TRBD1. The CDR3 runs to 15 residues. J gave up 0 bases and V 4 bases, and 6 bases lay outside the gene matches. The germline V gene has CDR1 SGHDT and CDR2 YYEEEE. CDR3 sequence reads: CASSLPTGMNTEAFF. The DNA for the CDR3 is TGTGCCAGCAGCCTGCCGACAGGGATGAACACTGAAGCTTTCTTT.

The chain links TRBV11-1 to TRBJ2-7; a possible D gene is TRBD1 (6 bases). Germline V lookup: CDR1 SGHAT, CDR2 FQDESV (reference sequence). The CDR3 extends over 14 amino acids. The V and J ends lost 3 bases and 3 bases respectively, with 12 bases between them. CDR3 in DNA: TGTGCCAGCAGCTTTCGGACGGACAGCTACGAGCAGTACGTC. Translating gives CASSFRTDSYEQYV.

The V call is TRBV9, the J call TRBJ1-4; D uncertain. Germline V gene lookup returns CDR1 SGDLS and CDR2 YYNGEE. The CDR3 contains 15 residues. V lost 0 bases and J 7 bases, leaving 13 bases between the germline ends. The CDR3 loop reads CASSVEGGWGEKLFF. Written as DNA, the CDR3 is TGTGCCAGCAGCGTAGAGGGAGGGTGGGGTGAAAAACTGTTTTTT.

A single count supports this clone. Sequence at one end of the junction differs from germline and may be a read error. The chain employs TRBV27 and TRBJ2-4; 8 bases match TRBD1. Germline CDR1 and CDR2: MNHEY and SMNVEV (reference sequence). The CDR3 has 15 residues. The DNA for the CDR3 is TGTGCCAGCACCGATTACAGGGGGGCCAAAAACAGTCAGTACTTC. It yields the protein CASTDYRGAKNSQYF.

The chain couples TRBV5-6 to TRBJ1-3; D remains unclear. Germline values: CDR1 SGHDT, CDR2 YYEEEE. V was pared by 4 bases and J by 0 bases, with 11 bases between. There are 15 residues in the CDR3. For the CDR3, the DNA is TGTGCCAGCAGCCTGAAGGGAGCCTCTGGAAACACCATATATTTT. This gives the protein CASSLKGASGNTIYF. The entire variable domain, with the rest obtained from reference TRBV5-6 and TRBJ1-3, is as follows: DAGVTQSPTHLIKTRGQQVTLRCSPKSGHDTVSWYQQALGQGPQFIFQYYEEEERQRGNFPDRFSGHQFPNYSSELNVNALLLGDSALYLCASSLKGASGNTIYFGEGSWLTVV.

The gene calls are TRBV7-2 and TRBJ1-2; the D is unclear. Germline CDR1 reads SGHTA; CDR2 reads FQGNSA. The CDR3 is made up of 16 amino acids. The ends were cut back, 2 bases at V and 3 bases at J, with 16 bases in the middle. CDR3 in amino acids: CASSLRSTATHYGYTF. CDR3 in DNA: TGTGCCAGCAGCTTACGATCGACTGCGACCCACTATGGCTACACCTTC.

This clone was found a few times. This chain uses TRBV2 with TRBJ2-5, with 7 bases matching TRBD2. Germline values: CDR1 SNHLY, CDR2 FYNNEI. This CDR3 region has 13 residues. Losses at the gene ends were 8 bases for V and 4 bases for J; bases not matched to a gene: 7. DNA for the CDR3: TGTGCCAGCGGTGCCAGGGAGGGAGAGACCCAGTACTTC. Protein product: CASGAREGETQYF.

The chain combines TRBV28 with TRBJ2-3; D might be TRBD2 (6 bases). Trimming took 4 bases from V and 6 from J, leaving 14 bases between them. CDR1 MDHEN and CDR2 SYDVKM come from the germline V gene. CDR3 length: 14 amino acids. This CDR3 is CASSSGTPQDTQYF. The CDR3 DNA reads TGTGCCAGCAGTTCCGGGACTCCTCAGGATACGCAGTATTTT.

The chain links TRBV13 to TRBJ2-1, with 8 nucleotides matching TRBD1. CDR3 length equals 16 residues. V dropped 6 bases and J dropped 4; count of bases not matched to a gene: 11. Looked up from germline, CDR1 is PRHDT and CDR2 is FYEKMQ (reference sequence). For the CDR3, the DNA is TGTGCCAGCAGTCTAAGGGTCAGGGGGCCTTACAATGAGCAGTTCTTC. Translation gives CASSLRVRGPYNEQFF.